This T cell receptor beta chain was captured by sequencing in a study of spatial heterogeneity in lung cancer. In the study overall: From matched bulk RNA-seq came a T cell module score, which showed a strong correlation with TCR transcript counts in tumor regions. In the raw reads, each unique TCR and UMI combination was present more than ten times on average.

TCRdb used MiXCR to reprocess the 5' RACE reads, holding one entry per CDR3 protein. This sample carries around 13,000 distinct CDR3 sequences, 4.5% to 5.5% of them seen once, and the ten largest clones take about 25%. Whole-study results and caveats: For expanded intratumoral alpha and beta TCRs, counts tracked tumor mutation counts.

Time point specified: sample taken at primary tumor resection. From tumor, nontumor lung or frozen PBMC, whole RNA was taken unsorted for sequencing. This clonotype was detected ten times or more. The antigen is not known. Trimming pared 7 bases from V and 1 base from J, leaving 10 bases between. This CDR3 has 13 amino acids. The germline V gene encodes CDR1 LGHDT and CDR2 YNNKEL (reference sequence). The source material was lung tumor tissue, sampled at surgery. The rearrangement joins TRBV3-1 to TRBJ1-1; the D is unclear. The receptor's source is a male donor with early-stage non-small cell lung cancer. CDR3 bases: TGTGCCAGCACTCGTTACGAGAACACTGAAGCTTTCTTT. It codes for CASTRYENTEAFF.